Each of the 16 T cell receptor beta chains below was sequenced from the same sample in a study of patients and donors after allogeneic stem cell transplantation. MiXCR, run by TCRdb on the RT-PCR reads, gives a single entry per CDR3 protein. The data contain about 410,000 distinct CDR3 sequences, 15% to 20% of them singletons. What was sequenced was blood, either unsorted or a sorted T cell fraction (not recorded which). All receptors derive from a human donor who was either an allogeneic HSCT recipient or a stem cell or donor lymphocyte infusion donor (not recorded which). It is not recorded whose cells these are; they may come from a transplant donor.

This clonotype has just a few counts. In nucleotides, the CDR3 is TGTGCCAGCAGCTTTGTTGGACAGGGAGACTACAATGAGCAGTTCTTC. This gives the protein CASSFVGQGDYNEQFF. The V call is TRBV5-6, the J call TRBJ2-1, with 8 positions matching TRBD1. After removal of 2 bases from V and 3 bases from J, the junction contained 7 bases not matched to a gene. The CDR3 is made up of 16 amino acids. Germline assignment: CDR1 SGHDT and CDR2 YYEEEE.

This chain uses TRBV5-1 with TRBJ2-5, with a possible D match to TRBD2 (5 bases). This CDR3 has 15 amino acids. Trimming removed 0 bases at V and 9 bases at J, with 18 bases between. Per germline, CDR1 SGHRS and CDR2 YFSETQ. In DNA form, the CDR3 reads TGCGCCAGCAGCTTGGGAGTCCCTACGGCCGGGGCCCAGTACTTC. Translating gives CASSLGVPTAGAQYF.

The rearrangement uses TRBV5-1 and TRBJ2-2; TRBD1 matches 7 bases. The trim removed 6 bases at V and 4 bases at J, leaving 12 bases unmatched. CDR1 and CDR2 from the germline V gene are SGHRS and YFSETQ. This CDR3 spans 16 amino acids. The CDR3 DNA follows: TGCGCCAGCACCAAATTCAGGGGGTTGGTCACCGGGGAGCTGTTTTTT. This gives the protein CASTKFRGLVTGELFF.

The sample holds a few counts of this clonotype. The V and J genes are TRBV12-3 or TRBV12-4 and TRBJ2-6; 7 nucleotides line up with TRBD1. The CDR3 runs to 19 residues. J was trimmed by 0 bases and V by 6 bases; bases with no gene match: 14. In DNA form, the CDR3 reads TGTGCCAGCAGCATCGACAGGGAGCCTAAAAGCTCTGGGGCCAACGTCCTGACTTTC. The encoded protein is CASSIDREPKSSGANVLTF.

This clonotype was seen ten or more times. The chain couples TRBV10-3 to TRBJ1-2; D gene ambiguous. CDR3 size: 12 residues. The germline V gene encodes CDR1 ENHRY and CDR2 SYGVKD. V lost 3 bases and J 6 bases, leaving 8 bases between the germline ends. The CDR3 loop is CAISEARDGYTF. As DNA, the CDR3 is TGTGCCATCAGTGAAGCTAGAGATGGCTACACCTTC.

This clonotype has more than one count but fewer than ten. This rearrangement joins TRBV4-1 to TRBJ2-4; 7 bases line up with TRBD1. In germline, CDR1 is MGHRA, CDR2 YSYEKL. Trimming cost V 10 bases and J 3 bases; bases outside gene matches: 9. The length of the CDR3 is 14 residues. CDR3 nucleotide sequence: TGCGCCACCCAGGGGGTTGTCGGCAAAAACATTCAGTACTTC. Residues: CATQGVVGKNIQYF.

There are many counts of this clonotype. This sequence joins TRBV7-8 and TRBJ1-1, with a weak D call TRBD1 (5 bases). V was trimmed by 5 bases and J by 1 base, leaving 14 bases between them. Germline CDR1 is SGHVS and CDR2 is FQNEAQ. The CDR3 consists of 15 residues. CDR3 in DNA: TGTGCCAGCAGCCCCCAGACAGTGACGAACACTGAAGCTTTCTTT. Translating it yields CASSPQTVTNTEAFF. Together with reference TRBV7-8 and TRBJ1-1, the CDR3 gives the full variable domain: GAGVSQSPRYKVAKRGQDVALRCDPISGHVSLFWYQQALGQGPEFLTYFQNEAQLDKSGLPSDRFFAERPEGSVSTLKIQRTQQEDSAVYLCASSPQTVTNTEAFFGQGTRLTVV.

The chain carries TRBV19 and TRBJ2-2; perhaps TRBD1 as D (5 bases). Trimming removed 10 bases at V and 4 bases at J, with 16 bases between. The CDR3 is 14 amino acids. Germline V gives CDR1 LNHDA, CDR2 SQIVND (reference sequence). CDR3 in DNA: TGTGCCACCGAGACCAGGGTGTCCACCGGGGAGCTGTTTTTT. Its translation is CATETRVSTGELFF.

This clonotype has a count of ten or more. J is TRBJ2-5 and V is TRBV12-3 or TRBV12-4; D possibly corresponds to TRBD1 (6 bases). The CDR3 is 12 amino acids. Trimming removed 5 bases from V and 4 bases from J, with 8 bases in between. The CDR3 DNA sequence: TGTGCCAGCAGTAAGGACAGAGAGACCCAGTACTTC. Translated, it gives CASSKDRETQYF.

This clonotype was recorded a few times. This chain uses TRBV11-2 with TRBJ1-1; TRBD1 might be the D (6 bases). This CDR3 contains 15 residues. Germline V lookup: CDR1 SGHAT, CDR2 FQNNGV. V lost 0 bases to trimming and J lost 4 bases, with 12 bases between them. The DNA of the CDR3 is TGTGCCAGCAGCTTAGAGCGGGGGGCAGGCACTGAAGCTTTCTTT. This encodes CASSLERGAGTEAFF.

The chain's CDR3 is CASSLAGVVETQYF. The CDR3 nucleotides read TGTGCCAGCAGCTTAGCGGGAGTAGTGGAGACCCAGTACTTC. The chain is built from TRBV7-2 and TRBJ2-5, with a weak D call TRBD2 (5 bases). The germline V and J ends were trimmed by 0 bases and 5 bases, with 10 bases remaining between them. The V gene's germline CDR1 is SGHTA and CDR2 FQGNSA. The CDR3 contains 14 residues.

This clonotype was detected ten times or more. V is TRBV12-3 or TRBV12-4 and J is TRBJ2-1; 9 nucleotides line up with TRBD1. This CDR3 has 12 residues. The ends lost 5 bases at V and 14 bases at J; junction bases unmatched: 7. The chain's CDR3 is CASSIRTGEEFF. The DNA of the CDR3 is TGTGCCAGCAGTATAAGGACAGGGGAGGAGTTCTTC.

This clonotype was seen many times. The CDR3 nucleotides read TGTGCCAGCAGTTTAACAGGGAACGTTGGCTACACCTTC. Residues: CASSLTGNVGYTF. This chain uses TRBV12-3 or TRBV12-4 with TRBJ1-2; D might be TRBD1 (6 bases). Trimming cost V 2 bases and J 7 bases, with 11 bases left between them. The CDR3 length is 13 residues.

The J gene is TRBJ2-7, the V gene TRBV5-8, with 8 positions matching TRBD2. With V trimmed by 0 bases and J by 3 bases, 8 bases remained unmatched. Germline V CDR1 and CDR2: SGHTS, YDEGEE. The length of the CDR3 is 16 residues. The CDR3 reads CASSLETGTRGYEQYF. The DNA of the CDR3 is TGTGCCAGCAGCTTGGAAACCGGGACTAGGGGCTACGAGCAGTACTTC.

The V and J genes are TRBV5-1 and TRBJ1-1; tentative D call: TRBD1 (5 bases). The germline V gene has CDR1 SGHRS and CDR2 YFSETQ. The CDR3 is 11 amino acids. Trimming left V 6 bases short and J 6 bases short, with 9 bases between. The chain's CDR3 is CASNWGAEAFF. The CDR3 nucleotides read TGCGCCAGCAACTGGGGGGCTGAAGCTTTCTTT. The full variable domain, its missing parts supplied by reference TRBV5-1 and TRBJ1-1, is KAGVTQTPRYLIKTRGQQVTLSCSPISGHRSVSWYQQTPGQGLQFLFEYFSETQRNKGNFPGRFSGRQFSNSRSEMNVSTLELGDSALYLCASNWGAEAFFGQGTRLTVV.

This clonotype occurred a few times. The chain combines TRBV29-1 with TRBJ1-1; possibly TRBD1 for D (6 bases). The germline V and J ends were trimmed by 6 bases and 1 base, with 15 bases remaining between them. The germline V gene encodes CDR1 SQVTM and CDR2 ANQGSEA. The CDR3 runs to 14 residues. This CDR3 is CSVKGGYENTEAFF. CDR3 DNA sequence: TGCAGCGTAAAAGGGGGTTATGAGAACACTGAAGCTTTCTTT.